Listed below are T cell receptor beta chains from one sample, sequenced in a study of blood T cell repertoires in COVID-19. Measured with immunoSEQ multiplex PCR; TCRdb has only the in-frame clones, and not every one. The data show hundreds of thousands of clones, about 80% seen once. Sequencing used peripheral blood. The receptors derive from a human donor in a cohort sampled during active COVID-19. Both conserved end residues are part of each CDR3. D genes are given only for firm matches. Size is stated for part of the rows, as once, few or many counts, or as a class when the clone is expanded.

few	13	-	TRBV5-1	TRBJ1-5	CASSLGGDQPQHF	TGCGCCAGCAGCTTGGGGGGGGATCAGCCCCAGCATTTT
-	14	TRBD1	TRBV25-1	TRBJ2-7	CASRDGRGLYEQYF	TGTGCCAGCAGGGATGGCAGGGGGCTCTACGAGCAGTACTTC
-	13	-	TRBV5-1	TRBJ1-1	CASSYAGETEAFF	TGCGCCAGCAGCTACGCAGGGGAAACTGAAGCTTTCTTT
-	13	-	TRBV7-9	TRBJ1-2	CASSHRDNRGYTF	TGTGCCAGCAGCCATAGGGACAATCGTGGCTACACCTTC
-	17	-	TRBV7-2	TRBJ1-6	CASSFSFDMLSYSPLHF	TGTGCCAGCAGCTTCTCTTTTGACATGCTCAGCTATTCACCCCTCCACTTT
-	14	TRBD2	TRBV27	TRBJ2-7	CASSQTSGGYEQYF	TGTGCCAGCAGTCAGACTAGCGGGGGCTACGAGCAGTACTTC
-	14	-	TRBV6-2/TRBV6-3	TRBJ1-5	CASSYSRVLQPQHF	TGTGCCAGCAGTTACAGCAGGGTCCTACAGCCCCAGCATTTT
-	16	TRBD1	TRBV5-1	TRBJ2-3	CASSPNGQGATDTQYF	TGCGCCAGCAGCCCAAACGGACAGGGGGCAACAGATACGCAGTATTTT
-	16	TRBD1	TRBV5-6	TRBJ2-5	CASSLWVQGVQETQYF	TGTGCCAGCAGCTTGTGGGTTCAGGGGGTTCAAGAGACCCAGTACTTC
-	14	TRBD1	TRBV19	TRBJ2-5	CASSILGQEETQYF	TGTGCCAGTAGTATACTGGGACAGGAAGAGACCCAGTACTTC